This T cell receptor (beta chain) derives from a study of cytomegalovirus exposure and HLA in healthy donors (TCRdb year 2017). Broadly, across the study: An earlier analysis of roughly 610 of the donors reported around 280 Gb of sequence data and 100 million to 120 million unique TCR beta sequences obtained from some 170 million T cells. An early release covering 500 to 750 HLA-typed donors comprised approximately 290 gigabases of sequencing data and approximately 80 million unique TCR sequences. Of the 350 to 450 genotyped donors, 70% to 90% were placed in the genetic ancestry cluster associated with self-reported Caucasian donors. The aim of the study was to test whether cataloging public T cell receptors could identify signatures of past pathogen exposure. The study profiled the T cell repertoires of under 700 subjects by immunosequencing and related them to cytomegalovirus serostatus. Besides the first cohort of roughly 660 subjects, a separate validation cohort made up of around 120 different subjects was used. The study combined high-throughput TCR immunosequencing, statistical association of individual TCRs with disease status, and machine learning to predict cytomegalovirus infection status. In a later analysis, previously published TCR beta repertoires from about 640 donors were re-analyzed and high-resolution HLA genotyping was added so that TCR occurrence patterns could be studied. Rather than using new phenotypic data, the later analysis identified candidate immune exposures from TCR beta sequences and from how often those sequences occurred across donors. An earlier analysis of approximately 580 of the donors used high-throughput TCR beta sequencing to judge whether each TCR beta V gene segment behaved as functional or pseudogenic. Donor age, sex, ethnicity and CMV serostatus were collected together with the repertoire data. A later genetic analysis used genome-wide SNP genotypes for about 65% of the 666 donors, treating that subset as a discovery cohort. Every discovery cohort repertoire had been produced on one sequencing platform. HLA typing included class I and class II loci at four-digit resolution. Typing coverage varied by locus: about 620-640 donors for A, B, C, DRB1 and DQB1; more than 500 for DQA1; more than 600 for DPA1; around 490 for DPB1. Four to six DR-DQ haplotypes were handled as single units for association and clustering, since linkage in the cohort was strong. Across under 500 genotyped donors of the cohort, an average of approximately 200,000 unique TCR beta nucleotide sequences per donor were sequenced, and 15% to 20% of those sequences were non-productive. The study at large found these results: According to a later analysis, TCR association rates differed among HLA loci, with DRB1 alleles showing the most associated TCRs and HLA-C alleles showing the fewest. A further reported finding was that TCR beta sequences accurately predicted the HLA-A and HLA-B alleles for most subjects in the first cohort. Because some donors lacked HLA typing at each locus, the association tests relied only on the typed subset. When HLA alleles, especially DR and DQ, strongly co-occurred, TCR associations were difficult to assign to individual alleles. Some IMGT-functional V segments, including TRBV6-2 and TRBV6-3, could not be distinguished by the 87-base-pair reads and were therefore excluded. It was suggested by the authors that the approach could potentially be generalized to other disease states and immunological phenotypes. A later analysis reported that several top co-occurrence clusters appeared linked to parvovirus B19, influenza, CMV and Epstein-Barr virus. The classifier was reported to diagnose cytomegalovirus status with high specificity and sensitivity in both the original cohort and the validation cohort. A later genetic analysis reported fewer N-insertions in productive TCRs among donors in an Asian-associated ancestry cluster than the roughly 720-donor mean. The presence/absence analyses assumed that sequencing depth was roughly uniform across donors, and that assumption may not be true. The study listed 150 to 200 TCR beta chains as associated with cytomegalovirus. In a later analysis, 16,951 TCR beta sequences were associated with specific HLA alleles at a false discovery rate of 0.05. The earlier analysis of about 600 of the donors excluded around 17 rarely observed V segments, including chromosome 9 orphons, because counts were too low. In a later analysis, HLA-associated TCR beta chains were found to be more clonally expanded and to have lower generation probabilities than equally common non-associated chains. In this cohort, only TCR beta chains were sequenced, and detectable features were limited by the absence of alpha or paired-chain data. Most CMV-associated TCR beta chains appeared to be HLA-restricted in a later analysis, and the HLA associations seemed to be driven largely by CMV exposure. A later genetic analysis associated a missense DCLRE1C variant with V-gene and J-gene trimming of TCR beta chains, and an independent cohort replicated the association. Most TCR sequences were seen in very few donors, while some public TCRs were found in many individuals. A cluster of highly shared sequence variants was judged likely to represent a technical artifact of the sequencing pipeline. Correlated functional status among segregating V segments might be attributable to linkage disequilibrium, but an unknown experimental factor could not be ruled out. Three of the identified cytomegalovirus-associated TCR beta chains were confirmed in vitro to be specific for cytomegalovirus antigens. An earlier analysis of approximately 500 of the donors showed that most TCR beta V segments appeared in productive rearrangements either about 87% or about 30% of the time, which broadly matched IMGT annotations. Immune exposure information for the cohort was limited to CMV serostatus.

The CDR3 goes from the cysteine to the phenylalanine over 17 residues. Left in the record is the CDR3 DNA by itself, 51 bases read in frame from the first base. According to the germline V gene, CDR1 reads LGHNT and CDR2 reads FRNRAP. Relative to germline, V is 5 bases shorter and J is 5 bases shorter, with 24 bases between their ends. Library method: the immunoSEQ multiplex PCR assay. The multiplex PCR relied on a mix of 60 forward primers for TCR Vbeta segments and 13 reverse primers for TCR Jbeta segments. The CDR3 region of rearranged TCR beta genes was amplified from genomic DNA by a multiplex PCR assay. The Illumina HiSeq System was used to sequence the amplified TCR beta libraries as 87-base-pair reads. Per the original workflow: In a later analysis, 80 million or so unique TCR beta chains were counted across the approximately 620 repertoires, and approximately 11 million of these chains were shared by at least two donors. Raw reads were error-corrected and collapsed into unique sequences by a nearest-neighbor algorithm in which closely related sequences were merged to remove PCR and sequencing errors. Alignment of CDR3 sequences to IMGT reference sequences was used to assign V, D and J gene segments. For a sequence to be retained, at least a six-nucleotide match to both a V gene segment and a J gene segment was required. A rearrangement was called productive if the CDR3 had no stop codons and remained in frame with V and J, and every other rearrangement was called non-productive. CDR3 was defined according to IMGT convention as the region running from the second conserved V-encoded cysteine to the conserved J-encoded phenylalanine. The earlier analysis of some 550 of the donors excluded any sequence lacking an unambiguous match to a single V gene segment. An earlier analysis of a few hundred of the donors classified V segments as functional when productive rearrangements were above 56.7% and as segregating when the standard deviation between donors was above 5%. A statistical classification framework was built to diagnose cytomegalovirus status from the catalog of TCR beta chain sequences. A later analysis assigned V and J genes by comparing TCR nucleotide sequences with IMGT/GENE-DB human TR gene sequences. The TCRdist pipeline was used in a later analysis to assign CDR3 sequences and most-parsimonious VDJ recombination scenarios. A later analysis defined each TCR beta chain by its CDR3 amino acid sequence plus V-gene family, and excluded reads lacking a unique V-gene family. A later analysis removed 550 to 700 highly shared, low-generation-probability nucleotide sequences to deal with suspected cross-contamination and a sequencing artifact. A later analysis calculated a clonal expansion index for each public chain from normalized within-repertoire ranks of inferred template counts. A later analysis computed generation probabilities with a VDJ recombination model fitted to out-of-frame rearrangements, and checked the results against IGoR. Hypergeometric tests were used in a later analysis to score TCR-TCR, TCR-HLA and TCR-CMV co-occurrence, with a repertoire-size bias correction applied to the TCR pairs. In a later analysis, false discovery rates were estimated by permuting HLA or CMV assignments 20 times. In a later analysis, co-occurring TCRs were grouped using DBSCAN, with TCRdist sequence similarity added in when clustering inside HLA-allele-positive subsets. Repertoires with fewer than 30,000 or more than 120,000 public chains were left out of co-occurrence clustering, as were a handful of repertoires with anomalous nucleotide sharing. TCRdb stores this immuneACCESS table with in-frame sequences only. Part of the clones is absent; in the studies checked, under half of the shortfall reflects unresolved V genes, and no reason is known for the rest. Clonal size and the V and J genes are those of that table, whereas D and trimming came from the DNA. The sample table gives about 100,000 clones. Jointly, the top ten make up 0.45% to 0.6% of the sample.

A word on this clone: It has no known antigen specificity.

The cohort comprised some 730 healthy bone marrow donors. At the time of sampling, all cohort members were nominally healthy, though unrecorded immune exposures were likely present. The donor tested CMV seronegative and was one of the 352 seronegative cohort members. A peripheral blood sample was collected from each donor, and TCR beta sequencing was performed on peripheral blood mononuclear cells. Genomic DNA extraction from the blood cell samples was performed with the Qiagen DNeasy Blood Extraction Kit. What was sequenced was PBMCs. This clonotype was sampled from a man between 50 and 59 years old in good health and CMV-seronegative. This sequence uses TRBV12-5 and TRBJ1-1, with the D gene not clear enough to name. The CDR3 in this case is CASGAPASVGRATEAFF. The nucleotide sequence is TGTGCTAGTGGTGCCCCGGCGTCGGTGGGCCGTGCAACTGAAGCTTTCTTT.